A single sample gave rise to the 19 T cell receptor beta chains below, sequenced in a study of T cells and Merkel cell carcinoma outcomes. Using immunoSEQ multiplex PCR, the repertoire was profiled, and TCRdb retains in-frame clones only, with some absent. The sample records just over 15,000 clones, around 87% being singletons. Sequenced material: tumor tissue from Merkel cell carcinoma. The receptors here all came from a human donor with Merkel cell carcinoma.

The CDR3 spells CASSRPSRADTQYF. DNA of the CDR3: TGTGCCAGTAGTAGGCCTAGTCGGGCAGATACGCAGTATTTT. The rearrangement links TRBV19 to TRBJ2-3; no firm D call. Trimming took off 4 bases at V and 4 bases at J, with 12 bases between the two ends. This CDR3 has 14 amino acids. Germline loops: CDR1 LNHDA, CDR2 SQIVND (reference sequence).

The V and J genes are TRBV20-1 and TRBJ1-1; D ambiguous. The germline V and J ends were trimmed by 4 bases and 2 bases, with 5 bases remaining between them. The CDR3 loop spans 11 amino acids. Germline CDR1 DFQATT, CDR2 SNEGSKA (reference sequence). CDR3 residues: CSAKGNTEAFF. The CDR3 DNA is TGCAGTGCTAAAGGAAACACTGAAGCTTTCTTT.

The V call is TRBV28, the J call TRBJ1-4, with D unresolved. The CDR3 is 19 amino acids. Germline CDR1 reads MDHEN; CDR2 reads SYDVKM. V was clipped by 5 bases and J by 0 bases, with 22 bases between them. CDR3 in amino acids: CASSPSRTRMSATNEKLFF. CDR3 bases: TGTGCCAGCAGTCCATCAAGGACCCGGATGAGTGCAACTAATGAAAAACTGTTTTTT.

The rearrangement uses TRBV7-3 and TRBJ1-6, with D tentatively TRBD1 (5 bases). Deletions cut 2 bases from V and 7 bases from J, with 9 bases between. Germline CDR1 SGHTA, CDR2 FQGTGA. There are 14 residues in the CDR3. CDR3 protein: CASSLRGNNSPLHF. As DNA, the CDR3 is TGTGCCAGCAGCTTACGGGGCAACAATTCACCCCTCCACTTT.

The chain employs TRBV5-1 and TRBJ2-7; no reliable D call. Germline assignment: CDR1 SGHRS and CDR2 YFSETQ. The CDR3 consists of 15 residues. V was cut by 3 bases and J by 3 bases, with 16 bases left in between. Written as DNA, the CDR3 is TGCGCCAGCAGCTCCGCATCTACAGATTTCTACGAGCAGTACTTC. This sequence encodes CASSSASTDFYEQYF.

The chain is built from TRBV19 and TRBJ1-6; D call uncertain. The germline CDR1 and CDR2 sequences are LNHDA and SQIVND (reference sequence). The ends were cut back, 6 bases at V and 3 bases at J, with 6 bases in the middle. The CDR3 has 13 residues. DNA of the CDR3: TGTGCCAGTAGGGGAAACTATAATTCACCCCTCCACTTT. It yields the protein CASRGNYNSPLHF. Combining the CDR3 with reference TRBV19 and TRBJ1-6 gives the whole variable domain DGGITQSPKYLFRKEGQNVTLSCEQNLNHDAMYWYRQDPGQGLRLIYYSQIVNDFQKGDIAEGYSVSREKKESFPLTVTSAQKNPTAFYLCASRGNYNSPLHFGNGTRLTVT.

The chain couples TRBV4-1 to TRBJ2-1; TRBD1 matches at 10 bases. Germline CDR1 and CDR2: MGHRA and YSYEKL. CDR3 length: 16 residues. Losses at the gene ends were 4 bases for V and 0 bases for J; bases not matched to a gene: 3. CDR3 nucleotides: TGCGCCAGCAGCCGACAGGGGGCGAGCTCCTACAATGAGCAGTTCTTC. Translated: CASSRQGASSYNEQFF.

The genes are TRBV18 and TRBJ1-6; possible D gene TRBD1, 5 bases. The CDR3 runs 13 residues. The V and J ends lost 6 bases and 8 bases respectively, with 11 bases between them. CDR1 and CDR2 (germline): KGHSH, LQKENI. CDR3 residues: CASSGTADSPLHF. Here the CDR3 DNA reads TGTGCCAGCTCCGGGACCGCCGATTCACCCCTCCACTTT.

The chain employs TRBV19 and TRBJ1-2; TRBD1 might be the D (5 bases). CDR3 length: 12 residues. In germline, CDR1 is LNHDA, CDR2 SQIVND (reference sequence). The germline V and J ends were trimmed by 9 bases and 5 bases, with 13 bases remaining between them. This CDR3 reads CARTIGGYGYTF. Written as DNA, the CDR3 is TGTGCCAGAACCATTGGGGGGTATGGCTACACCTTC.

The chain joins TRBV6-5 to TRBJ2-3, with a possible D match to TRBD2 (6 bases). Germline V gene lookup returns CDR1 MNHEY and CDR2 SVGAGI. The CDR3 loop spans 13 amino acids. The ends were cut back, 7 bases at V and 6 bases at J, with 14 bases in the middle. The chain's CDR3 is CASTPGEADTQYF. The CDR3, as DNA: TGTGCCAGCACCCCCGGGGAGGCGGATACGCAGTATTTT.

The genes are TRBV7-9 and TRBJ2-3; possible D gene TRBD2, 5 bases. Trimming left V 4 bases short and J 7 bases short, with 21 bases between. Germline values: CDR1 SEHNR, CDR2 FQNEAQ (reference sequence). The CDR3 consists of 16 residues. CDR3 protein: CASSSSGTLYTHTQYF. CDR3 sequence (DNA): TGTGCCAGCAGCTCTTCGGGAACCCTCTACACTCATACGCAGTATTTT.

The chain recombines TRBV9 with TRBJ1-5; no reliable D call. This CDR3 region has 14 residues. With 4 bases removed from V and 4 bases from J, the gap between germline ends came to 12 bases. Germline values: CDR1 SGDLS, CDR2 YYNGEE. CDR3 region: CASSPMGGNQPQHF. The CDR3 coding sequence is TGTGCCAGCAGCCCCATGGGAGGAAATCAGCCCCAGCATTTT.

The V gene is TRBV7-8, the J gene TRBJ1-1; D is uncertain. The CDR3 runs to 11 residues. With 2 bases removed from V and 2 bases from J, the gap between germline ends came to 0 bases. CDR1 and CDR2 from the germline V gene are SGHVS and FQNEAQ. CDR3: CASSLNTEAFF. Here the CDR3 DNA reads TGTGCCAGCAGCTTAAACACTGAAGCTTTCTTT.

This chain joins TRBV19 and TRBJ1-6; weak D call: TRBD1 (5 bases). Germline V gives CDR1 LNHDA, CDR2 SQIVND (reference sequence). The CDR3 runs to 14 residues. Trimming removed 7 bases from V and 6 bases from J, with 13 bases in between. The CDR3 DNA reads as TGTGCCAGTACGACCGGGACCCCTAATTCACCCCTCCACTTT. Its protein product is CASTTGTPNSPLHF.

This clone was counted once. The chain uses TRBV7-9 and TRBJ1-2, with D maybe TRBD1 (5 bases). Between the trimmed V and J ends, which lost 5 bases and 1 base, there was a span of 14 bases. The CDR3 covers 15 residues. Germline V gene lookup returns CDR1 SEHNR and CDR2 FQNEAQ (reference sequence). CDR3 amino acids: CASSPQGGDNYGYTF. DNA for the CDR3: TGTGCCAGCAGCCCCCAGGGAGGTGATAACTATGGCTACACCTTC.

The chain couples TRBV5-1 to TRBJ1-1, with D possibly matching TRBD1 (5 bases). Trimming cost V 4 bases and J 1 base, with 11 bases left between them. Germline CDR1 reads SGHRS; CDR2 reads YFSETQ. This CDR3 region has 14 residues. CDR3 loop: CASSIDRPNTEAFF. The CDR3 DNA follows: TGCGCCAGCAGCATCGACAGACCGAACACTGAAGCTTTCTTT.

Comments on this clone: The junction and the germline gene differ at one end; a read error may be behind it. V is TRBV14 and J is TRBJ2-2; D remains unclear. CDR3 length equals 14 residues. CDR1 is SGHDN and CDR2 is FVKESK in the germline V gene. CDR3 sequence (DNA): TGTGCCAGCAGGCTAACTACAAACACCAGGGAGCTGTTTTTT. Residues: CASRLTTNTRELFF.

Details on this clone: Compared with germline, one end of the junction differs, possibly owing to a read error. The genes are TRBV28 and TRBJ2-4; 10 positions agree with TRBD2. The CDR3 is made up of 15 amino acids. Looked up from germline, CDR1 is MDHEN and CDR2 is SYDVKM. CDR3 bases: TGTGCCATACGAGCGGGGGGGGGAGACACCCCAACCATCTCCTTC. It translates to CAIRAGGGDTPTISF. Full variable domain (remainder filled in from reference TRBV28 and TRBJ2-4): DVKVTQSSRYLVKRTGEKVFLECVQDMDHENMFWYRQDPGLGLRLIYFSYDVKMKEKGDIPEGYSVSREKKERFSLILESASTNQTSMYLCAIRAGGGDTPTISFGAGTRLSVL.

The rearrangement joins TRBV19 to TRBJ1-5; 7 nucleotides match TRBD1. The CDR3 spans 15 residues. Germline CDR1 LNHDA, CDR2 SQIVND (reference sequence). Unmatched junction bases numbered 5, after V lost 6 bases and J lost 0 bases. In nucleotides, the CDR3 is TGTGCCAGTAGCACGGGACAGACTAGCAATCAGCCCCAGCATTTT. Amino acids: CASSTGQTSNQPQHF.